One sample yielded the 31 T cell receptor beta chains listed below, sequenced in a study of CD4 T cells in relation to SARS-CoV-2 and coronaviruses. No antigen has been assigned to these receptors. Clones were read by immunoSEQ multiplex PCR, and TCRdb kept only the in-frame ones, dropping some. The data hold about 36,000 clones, with about 86% observed a single time. Sequencing was done on a sample of naive CD4+ T cells from PBMCs, cultured in vitro. Noted subset: naive CD4+ T cells isolated by negative enrichment. Receptors originate from an adult with COVID-19.

The chain has TRBV9 and TRBJ2-1, with unresolved D. V dropped 4 bases and J dropped 0 bases, with 14 bases sitting between them. The CDR3 sequence is 16 residues long. The germline V gene encodes CDR1 SGDLS and CDR2 YYNGEE. In DNA form, the CDR3 reads TGTGCCAGCAGCATCAGAGGTGAGAGCTCCTACAATGAGCAGTTCTTC. The encoded protein is CASSIRGESSYNEQFF.

The chain couples TRBV9 to TRBJ1-4; 8 bases map to TRBD1. The germline V gene encodes CDR1 SGDLS and CDR2 YYNGEE. With 4 bases clipped from V and 8 bases from J, the junction kept 13 bases outside the gene matches. The CDR3 has 16 residues. The CDR3 loop is CASSPDSQGAQEKLFF. The CDR3 coding sequence is TGTGCCAGCAGCCCTGATTCGCAGGGGGCGCAAGAAAAACTGTTTTTT.

This clone was recorded once. This chain joins TRBV10-3 and TRBJ2-3, with unresolved D. This CDR3 has 13 amino acids. Germline V gives CDR1 ENHRY, CDR2 SYGVKD. The V end lost 1 base, the J end lost 0 bases, and 2 bases lay between the germline ends. The CDR3 sequence is CAISEWSTDTQYF. CDR3 in DNA: TGTGCCATCAGTGAGTGGAGCACAGATACGCAGTATTTT.

The CDR3 spells CASSRGSKNTEAFF. Written as DNA, the CDR3 is TGTGCCAGCTCTCGGGGGAGTAAGAACACTGAAGCTTTCTTT. J is TRBJ1-1 and V is TRBV3-1 (or the pseudogene TRBV3-2), with a tentative D call TRBD1 (5 bases). The V gene lost 8 bases and the J gene lost 1 base, with 14 bases spanning the gap. This CDR3 comprises 14 residues. Germline V gene lookup returns CDR1 LGHDT and CDR2 YNNKEL (reference sequence).

The chain couples TRBV9 to TRBJ1-2, with D possibly being TRBD1 (5 bases). CDR1 and CDR2 (germline): SGDLS, YYNGEE. The V end was cut by 0 bases, the J end by 4 bases, with 10 bases between. The CDR3 runs to 14 residues. The CDR3 protein is CASSVEEGLYGYTF. DNA of the CDR3: TGTGCCAGCAGCGTAGAGGAGGGGCTCTATGGCTACACCTTC.

The chain employs TRBV5-1 and TRBJ1-1, with D unclear. Germline V CDR1 and CDR2: SGHRS, YFSETQ. This CDR3 spans 12 amino acids. Deletions cut 7 bases from V and 1 base from J, with 8 bases between. The CDR3 is CASRKGNTEAFF. For the CDR3, the DNA is TGCGCCAGCCGGAAGGGGAACACTGAAGCTTTCTTT.

This clone has more than one count but fewer than ten. The chain links TRBV27 to TRBJ1-5; D is ambiguous. The CDR3 loop spans 15 amino acids. V was cut by 3 bases and J by 4 bases, with 13 bases left in between. Germline CDR1 is MNHEY and CDR2 is SMNVEV (reference sequence). This CDR3 is CASSFEGKPNQPQHF. In DNA, the CDR3 is TGTGCCAGCAGTTTTGAAGGGAAGCCTAATCAGCCCCAGCATTTT.

The chain has TRBV4-1 and TRBJ2-2; D ambiguous. The CDR3 runs to 13 residues. CDR1 MGHRA and CDR2 YSYEKL come from the germline V gene. V was clipped by 4 bases and J by 5 bases, with 8 bases between them. The CDR3 sequence is CASSPSFTGELFF. The CDR3, as DNA: TGCGCCAGCAGCCCCTCTTTTACCGGGGAGCTGTTTTTT.

This chain connects TRBV9 to TRBJ2-7; 7 bases map to TRBD1. After removal of 5 bases from V and 3 bases from J, the junction contained 11 bases not matched to a gene. Germline V gives CDR1 SGDLS, CDR2 YYNGEE. This CDR3 spans 15 amino acids. The chain's CDR3 is CASSPFTGADYEQYF. CDR3 coding DNA: TGTGCCAGCAGTCCCTTTACAGGGGCGGACTACGAGCAGTACTTC.

The V call is TRBV7-9, the J call TRBJ2-5; TRBD2 aligns across 9 bases. This CDR3 is built from 14 residues. Unmatched junction bases numbered 5, after V lost 6 bases and J lost 3 bases. CDR1 is SEHNR, CDR2 FQNEAQ, per germline (reference sequence). The CDR3 nucleotides read TGTGCCAGCAGTCAGACTAGCGGCAAAGAGACCCAGTACTTC. It codes for CASSQTSGKETQYF.

The chain links TRBV7-9 to TRBJ2-2; 8 positions agree with TRBD1. CDR3 length: 17 amino acids. Germline V CDR1 and CDR2: SEHNR, FQNEAQ (reference sequence). V shed 1 base, J shed 1 base, and the junction held 5 bases outside the gene matches. CDR3 coding DNA: TGTGCCAGCAGCTTAGGGGTCGACAGGGGGAACACCGGGGAGCTGTTTTTT. Encoded protein: CASSLGVDRGNTGELFF.

This chain connects TRBV21-1 to TRBJ1-2. TRBV21-1 is a documented pseudogene. The CDR3 consists of 15 residues. The CDR3 reads CASRGPRGVGYGYTF. CDR3 sequence (DNA): TGTGCCAGCAGGGGGCCCCGGGGCGTAGGCTATGGCTACACCTTC.

The rearrangement links TRBV5-1 to TRBJ2-1; 8 bases map to TRBD1. In germline, CDR1 is SGHRS, CDR2 YFSETQ. The length of the CDR3 is 20 residues. The V gene end was trimmed by 3 bases and the J gene end by 0 bases; junction bases not matched to a gene: 17. CDR3: CASSWRWRGVGQGSYNEQFF. In nucleotides, the CDR3 is TGCGCCAGCAGCTGGAGGTGGAGAGGGGTAGGACAGGGCTCCTACAATGAGCAGTTCTTC. The full variable domain, with the rest looked up from reference TRBV5-1 and TRBJ2-1, is KAGVTQTPRYLIKTRGQQVTLSCSPISGHRSVSWYQQTPGQGLQFLFEYFSETQRNKGNFPGRFSGRQFSNSRSEMNVSTLELGDSALYLCASSWRWRGVGQGSYNEQFFGPGTRLTVL.

The rearrangement links TRBV28 to TRBJ1-1; D call uncertain. The V gene lost 2 bases and the J gene lost 1 base, with 5 bases spanning the gap. The length of the CDR3 is 13 residues. Germline values: CDR1 MDHEN, CDR2 SYDVKM. This chain's CDR3 is CASSLDANTEAFF. CDR3 DNA sequence: TGTGCCAGCAGTTTAGACGCGAACACTGAAGCTTTCTTT.

This clone was seen just once. The J gene is TRBJ1-6, the V gene TRBV2; no clear D gene. CDR1 and CDR2 from the germline V gene are SNHLY and FYNNEI. This CDR3 contains 15 residues. Trimming left V 0 bases short and J 10 bases short, with 13 bases between. CDR3 in amino acids: CASSEARGSGSPLHF. The CDR3 coding sequence is TGTGCCAGCAGTGAAGCGCGAGGGAGCGGCTCACCCCTCCACTTT.

The chain combines TRBV6-6 with TRBJ2-3; 14 bases agree with TRBD2. This CDR3 is built from 16 residues. Germline V lookup: CDR1 MNHNY, CDR2 SVGAGI (reference sequence). Unmatched junction bases numbered 4, after V lost 6 bases and J lost 2 bases. In nucleotides, the CDR3 is TGTGCCAGCAGCCGACTAGCGGGAGGGTCCACAGATACGCAGTATTTT. Its translation: CASSRLAGGSTDTQYF.

The V call is TRBV27, the J call TRBJ1-6; tentatively, D is TRBD1 (6 bases). The CDR3 has 14 amino acids. The germline CDR1 and CDR2 sequences are MNHEY and SMNVEV (reference sequence). V was trimmed by 3 bases and J by 6 bases, leaving 9 bases between them. In DNA form, the CDR3 reads TGTGCCAGCAGTTTCCGACAGGTTAATTCACCCCTCCACTTT. It is translated as CASSFRQVNSPLHF.

The rearrangement uses TRBV14 and TRBJ2-3; D unclear. The CDR3 consists of 16 residues. V was clipped by 0 bases and J by 0 bases, with 10 bases between them. Germline V CDR1 and CDR2: SGHDN, FVKESK. This CDR3 reads CASSQELSPSTDTQYF. CDR3 DNA: TGTGCCAGCAGCCAAGAGCTGAGTCCTAGCACAGATACGCAGTATTTT.

This clone showed up just a few times. The chain recombines TRBV11-2 with TRBJ2-1, with 9 bases matching TRBD1. This CDR3 is built from 15 residues. With 0 bases clipped from V and 6 bases from J, the junction kept 3 bases outside the gene matches. CDR1 and CDR2 (germline): SGHAT, FQNNGV. CDR3 DNA sequence: TGTGCCAGCAGCTTAGACAGGGACAGGGCCAATGAGCAGTTCTTC. Translated, it gives CASSLDRDRANEQFF.

The chain combines TRBV18 with TRBJ1-4, with D tentatively TRBD1 (6 bases). Germline V gene lookup returns CDR1 KGHSH and CDR2 LQKENI. The CDR3 consists of 14 residues. V lost 6 bases and J 12 bases, leaving 20 bases between the germline ends. CDR3 in amino acids: CASSPDRSRRELFF. CDR3 DNA: TGTGCCAGCTCCCCCGACAGGAGCCGCCGAGAACTGTTTTTT. The variable domain in full, completed from reference TRBV18 and TRBJ1-4, reads NAGVMQNPRHLVRRRGQEARLRCSPMKGHSHVYWYRQLPEEGLKFMVYLQKENIIDESGMPKERFSAEFPKEGPSILRIQQVVRGDSAAYFCASSPDRSRRELFFGSGTQLSVL.

J is TRBJ2-1 and V is TRBV5-4; D gene uncertain. Germline values: CDR1 SGHNT, CDR2 YYREEE (reference sequence). The CDR3 consists of 15 residues. Trimming removed 1 base from V and 1 base from J, with 9 bases in between. The CDR3 loop reads CASSLRSLSYNEQFF. The CDR3, as DNA: TGTGCCAGCAGCTTGCGGTCCCTTTCCTACAATGAGCAGTTCTTC. Full variable domain (missing parts from reference TRBV5-4 and TRBJ2-1): ETGVTQSPTHLIKTRGQQVTLRCSSQSGHNTVSWYQQALGQGPQFIFQYYREEENGRGNFPPRFSGLQFPNYSSELNVNALELDDSALYLCASSLRSLSYNEQFFGPGTRLTVL.

This clone was found a few times. The chain joins TRBV5-1 to TRBJ2-7; D remains ambiguous. Germline CDR1 SGHRS, CDR2 YFSETQ. The CDR3 covers 12 residues. V lost 1 base and J 6 bases, leaving 8 bases between the germline ends. The CDR3 spells CASSLTIGEQYF. DNA of the CDR3: TGCGCCAGCAGCTTGACAATCGGCGAGCAGTACTTC.

This chain uses TRBV5-1 with TRBJ2-1, with 8 bases identical to TRBD2. CDR3 size: 16 residues. CDR1 and CDR2 (germline): SGHRS, YFSETQ. V was pared by 5 bases and J by 2 bases, with 9 bases of the junction left unmatched. In DNA, the CDR3 is TGCGCCAGCAGGCCGATAGCGGGATCAACCTACAATGAGCAGTTCTTC. Translated: CASRPIAGSTYNEQFF.

This clone is judged medium-sized. The chain couples TRBV2 to TRBJ2-1; 7 positions match TRBD2. The V gene end was trimmed by 2 bases and the J gene end by 3 bases; junction bases not matched to a gene: 7. Germline V lookup: CDR1 SNHLY, CDR2 FYNNEI. This CDR3 has 16 amino acids. The CDR3 loop is CASSELPGGSYNEQFF. CDR3 DNA: TGTGCCAGCAGTGAACTTCCGGGGGGAAGCTACAATGAGCAGTTCTTC.

The chain employs TRBV3-1 (or the pseudogene TRBV3-2) and TRBJ2-7, with D unclear. The germline V gene has CDR1 LGHDT and CDR2 YNNKEL (reference sequence). This CDR3 contains 11 residues. V was cut by 1 base and J by 7 bases, with 5 bases left in between. CDR3 region: CASSQGREQYF. The CDR3 DNA follows: TGTGCCAGCAGCCAAGGAAGGGAGCAGTACTTC.

This clone was seen once. The genes are TRBV25-1 and TRBJ1-2; no definite D call. The CDR3 length is 12 residues. Germline assignment: CDR1 MGHDK and CDR2 SYGVNS. The V end lost 2 bases, the J end lost 7 bases, and 8 bases lay between the germline ends. Written as DNA, the CDR3 is TGTGCCAGCAGTGAAGAGACTACTGGCTACACCTTC. Protein product: CASSEETTGYTF.

The chain couples TRBV19 to TRBJ2-3, with a weak D call TRBD1 (6 bases). CDR3 length: 15 amino acids. Trimming took 2 bases from V and 5 from J, leaving 14 bases between them. Germline V CDR1 and CDR2: LNHDA, SQIVND (reference sequence). CDR3 sequence: CASSIMPGAKDTQYF. CDR3 DNA: TGTGCCAGTAGTATAATGCCAGGGGCTAAAGATACGCAGTATTTT. Based on the CDR3 plus reference TRBV19 and TRBJ2-3, the full variable domain is DGGITQSPKYLFRKEGQNVTLSCEQNLNHDAMYWYRQDPGQGLRLIYYSQIVNDFQKGDIAEGYSVSREKKESFPLTVTSAQKNPTAFYLCASSIMPGAKDTQYFGPGTRLTVL.

DNA for the CDR3: TGTGCCAGCAGCCAATCAGCGGGCCCAACCTACAATGAGCAGTTCTTC. It yields the protein CASSQSAGPTYNEQFF. The rearrangement uses TRBV3-1 (or the pseudogene TRBV3-2) and TRBJ2-1; D perhaps matches TRBD2 (6 bases). Looked up from germline, CDR1 is LGHDT and CDR2 is YNNKEL (reference sequence). The CDR3 contains 16 residues. The V gene lost 2 bases and the J gene lost 2 bases, with 13 bases spanning the gap.

This chain uses TRBV7-8 with TRBJ2-1; perhaps TRBD1 as D (7 bases). CDR1 SGHVS and CDR2 FQNEAQ come from the germline V gene. There are 16 residues in the CDR3. V lost 5 bases and J lost 8, with 22 bases in between. The DNA for the CDR3 is TGTGCCAGCAGCCCTCGACAGGGCAGACTAGTCCATGAGCAGTTCTTC. This codes for CASSPRQGRLVHEQFF.

The chain joins TRBV7-2 to TRBJ1-1, with unresolved D. The CDR3 length is 15 residues. Germline V gene data show CDR1 as SGHTA and CDR2 as FQGNSA. The V gene lost 1 base and the J gene lost 0 bases, with 9 bases spanning the gap. The CDR3 DNA sequence: TGTGCCAGCAGCTTAGAATCGTACATGAACACTGAAGCTTTCTTT. Its protein is CASSLESYMNTEAFF.

This chain connects TRBV24-1 to TRBJ2-1, with unresolved D. Trimming removed 0 bases from V and 0 bases from J, with 8 bases in between. The CDR3 loop spans 16 amino acids. The germline gives CDR1 KGHDR, CDR2 SFDVKD. CDR3 residues: CATSDLSSSSYNEQFF. CDR3 bases: TGTGCCACCAGTGATTTGTCTTCCAGCTCCTACAATGAGCAGTTCTTC.